This TCR beta chain was observed in a study of cytomegalovirus exposure and HLA in healthy donors. With 60 Vbeta and 13 Jbeta primers, the PCR was carried out. Sequenced by immunoSEQ multiplex PCR; TCRdb stores in-frame clones only, minus some. Here the sample spans about 170,000 clones, 75% to 85% being singletons. Though nominally healthy at sampling, donors likely had unrecorded immune exposures. The CDR3 contains 14 residues. V shed 7 bases and J shed 1 base, with 14 bases lying between them. CDR1 is SGHTA, CDR2 FQGNSA, per germline. The chain employs TRBV7-2 and TRBJ2-7, with D maybe TRBD1 (6 bases). Sequencing used PBMCs. The clonotype comes from a female donor in good health and CMV-seronegative. CDR3 DNA: TGTGCCAGCACCCTGAGCACAGGGTCCTACGAGCAGTACTTC. This translates into CASTLSTGSYEQYF.